The 8 T cell receptor beta chains below come from one sample, sequenced in a study of control samples from healthy donors and cancer patients. The assay was immunoSEQ multiplex PCR, and TCRdb's table has in-frame clones only and misses some. The data show 110,000 or so clones, with approximately 90% seen just once and 4% to 4.5% held by the top ten. Specimen: blood. Receptors were obtained from a human donor in good health. The donor label of this sample is uncertain.

CDR3 loop: CASSVGGGVERNTEAFF. The DNA for the CDR3 is TGTGCCAGCAGCGTAGGCGGGGGCGTAGAGAGGAACACTGAAGCTTTCTTT. The chain recombines TRBV9 with TRBJ1-1, with D perhaps TRBD1 (6 bases). The CDR3 extends over 17 amino acids. Per germline, CDR1 SGDLS and CDR2 YYNGEE. V was shortened by 0 bases and J by 1 base, with 16 bases between the two germline ends.

This chain uses TRBV29-1 with TRBJ1-1; maybe TRBD1 (5 bases). Germline CDR1 is SQVTM and CDR2 is ANQGSEA. Between the trimmed V and J ends, which lost 4 bases and 4 bases, there was a span of 16 bases. This CDR3 is 14 amino acids long. CDR3 in amino acids: CSVADSPGITEAFF. As DNA, the CDR3 is TGCAGCGTTGCAGACAGCCCGGGTATCACTGAAGCTTTCTTT. Using reference TRBV29-1 and TRBJ1-1 for the parts outside the CDR3, the full variable domain is SAVISQKPSRDICQRGTSLTIQCQVDSQVTMMFWYRQQPGQSLTLIATANQGSEATYESGFVIDKFPISRPNLTFSTLTVSNMSPEDSSIYLCSVADSPGITEAFFGQGTRLTVV.

The chain uses TRBV11-2 and TRBJ2-2; no clear D gene. V was cut by 3 bases and J by 3 bases, with 17 bases left in between. This CDR3 is 17 amino acids long. The germline gives CDR1 SGHAT, CDR2 FQNNGV. CDR3 amino acids: CASSFVLAGLDTGELFF. The CDR3 coding sequence is TGTGCCAGCAGCTTCGTATTAGCTGGTCTTGACACCGGGGAGCTGTTTTTT.

V gene TRBV5-5 combines with J gene TRBJ2-3, with 7 bases lining up with TRBD1. With V trimmed by 4 bases and J by 3 bases, 11 bases remained unmatched. The V gene's germline CDR1 is SGHKS and CDR2 YYEKEE (reference sequence). The CDR3 has 16 amino acids. CDR3: CASSRTSGTATDTQYF. The CDR3, as DNA: TGTGCCAGCAGCCGAACTTCCGGGACAGCTACAGATACGCAGTATTTT.

V and J are TRBV7-8 and TRBJ1-6, with 7 bases lining up with TRBD1. CDR3 length: 15 residues. Germline V gives CDR1 SGHVS, CDR2 FQNEAQ. V shed 2 bases, J shed 7 bases, and the junction held 5 bases outside the gene matches. The CDR3 DNA reads as TGTGCCAGCAGCTTAATCAGGGGGGAAAATTCACCCCTCCACTTT. This encodes CASSLIRGENSPLHF.

J is TRBJ2-3 and V is TRBV18; D remains ambiguous. CDR3 size: 13 residues. V was pared by 3 bases and J by 2 bases, with 6 bases between. Germline CDR1 is KGHSH and CDR2 is LQKENI. This CDR3 reads CASSPYTTDTQYF. The CDR3 DNA reads as TGTGCCAGCTCACCGTACACCACAGATACGCAGTATTTT.

This clone was counted a single time. The rearrangement links TRBV12-3 or TRBV12-4 to TRBJ2-3, with no clear D. Trimming removed 5 bases at V and 7 bases at J, with 10 bases between. The CDR3 has 12 amino acids. CDR3 bases: TGTGCCAGCAGTCTAGTGGGATATACGCAGTATTTT. Amino acids: CASSLVGYTQYF.

The chain has TRBV7-9 and TRBJ2-2; no clear D gene. The V end lost 5 bases, the J end lost 4 bases, and 11 bases lay between the germline ends. From germline, CDR1 is SEHNR and CDR2 FQNEAQ (reference sequence). This CDR3 has 14 amino acids. CDR3 region: CASSLRFGTGELFF. The CDR3, as DNA: TGTGCCAGCAGCCTGAGGTTTGGCACCGGGGAGCTGTTTTTT.